These T cell receptor beta chains were read from a single sample in a study of shared T cell receptors in the human thymus. The assay was immunoSEQ multiplex PCR, and TCRdb's table has in-frame clones only and misses some. The sample yields about 380,000 clones, 85% to 95% seen once. Source material: thymocytes. These receptors were collected from a human donor. Each CDR3 is given without its conserved first and last residue. Some rows mark clone size as missing; the rest say once, few, many or name a class of expanded clone.

clone_size | v_call | cdr3_aa
. | TRBV7-2 | ASSLDSGSQNIQY
. | TRBV10-2 | ASSPNDRATDTQY
. | TRBV27 | ASSATSVFEQY
. | TRBV5-4 | ASSQGGSRHSETQY
. | TRBV7-9 | ASRPGQGEYEQY
. | TRBV5-1 | ASSYGQENTGELF
. | TRBV6-1 | ASSEGGSGRSYNEQF
. | TRBV5-1 | ASSLIYEGRTWTGSYEQY
. | TRBV5-1 | ASSSGTSGWGSNEQF
. | TRBV11-2 | ASSSGGGYEQY
. | TRBV7-9 | ASSFGLAKTYNEQF
. | TRBV5-3 | ARSLVPLDYGYT
. | TRBV5-1 | AIRMDYGYT
. | TRBV2 | ASSGKRGDQPQH
. | TRBV19 | ASSQTLAKNIQY
. | TRBV5-6 | ASSFPGRLDTQY
. | TRBV27 | ASSFGLGTVFQETQY
. | TRBV2 | ASRKGQGTNIQY
. | TRBV5-4 | ASSLDSRGDGYT
. | TRBV6-1 | ASSDREKTYEQY
. | TRBV7-6 | ASSRAEETQY
. | TRBV28 | ASGGLGREQF
. | TRBV5-6 | ASTHVIQGMGYGYT
. | TRBV28 | ASFSPRLDGYT
. | TRBV6-6 | ASSKGASGGVDTQY
. | TRBV23-1 | ASSQGGGNQPQH
. | TRBV30 | AWSVQGAIDD
. | TRBV27 | ASGQGLAGGFSYEQY
few | TRBV4-2 | ASSPDPQREKGDTQY
. | TRBV5-1 | ASSLDVGLDTGELF
. | TRBV27 | ASSLRGRRGQLGDTEAF
. | TRBV4-3 | ASSQDRASGRARELF
. | TRBV6-5 | ASSNGPNYGYT
once | TRBV28 | ASSLFRGLGYNEQF
. | TRBV27 | ASSSSFPITGDEQY
. | TRBV7-2 | ASTACGSPYEQY
once | TRBV18 | ASSPEVRLGEQF
. | TRBV27 | ASSPRSGPNTGELF
. | TRBV6-5 | ASSPSGSSHNEQF
. | TRBV7-2 | ASSLDMGGSGNTIY
. | TRBV4-3 | ASSQDVGGSYEQY
. | TRBV18 | ASSPRQDSNQPQH
. | TRBV29-1 | SVEDLSWHVNTEAF
. | TRBV6-4 | ASRNDSHQGVDEQF
. | TRBV2 | ASSPIPFISGRAHNEQF
. | TRBV7-9 | ASSLGYEVWDEQY
. | TRBV6-1 | ASSSRGQAGETQY
. | TRBV4-2 | ASSQGPGGITDTQY
once | TRBV21-1 | ASSKERSGRTGELF
. | TRBV4-3 | ASSQDHWGSLPEQY
once | TRBV5-1 | ASSLAQGSSYEQY
. | TRBV7-6 | ASSLGQLGNTIY
once | TRBV25-1 | ASSEYPIAGGPNEQF
. | TRBV7-9 | ASSRKSPTEKTYNEQF
. | TRBV15 | ATSCSQGAGANVLT